This T cell receptor (beta chain) came from a study of shared clonotypes between healthy human individuals. This clone was seen a few times. The junction had 13 bases not matched to a gene; V was cut back by 6 bases and J by 12 bases. Germline V gene lookup returns CDR1 LNHDA and CDR2 SQIVND (reference sequence). The CDR3 loop spans 14 amino acids. Sequencing was performed with immunoSEQ multiplex PCR; in TCRdb, only in-frame clones are kept and a portion is missing. The sample includes around 500,000 clones, over 60% of them seen just once. Input material: PBMCs. The chain has TRBV19 and TRBJ2-1; 8 bases are shared with TRBD2. This receptor was taken from a woman aged 40 to 55 in good health. Some clones in this sample may be carry-over from other donors' samples. For the CDR3, the DNA is TGTGCCAGTAGCCCTCCAGAGACTAGCGCCGCGCAGTTCTTC. This sequence encodes CASSPPETSAAQFF.